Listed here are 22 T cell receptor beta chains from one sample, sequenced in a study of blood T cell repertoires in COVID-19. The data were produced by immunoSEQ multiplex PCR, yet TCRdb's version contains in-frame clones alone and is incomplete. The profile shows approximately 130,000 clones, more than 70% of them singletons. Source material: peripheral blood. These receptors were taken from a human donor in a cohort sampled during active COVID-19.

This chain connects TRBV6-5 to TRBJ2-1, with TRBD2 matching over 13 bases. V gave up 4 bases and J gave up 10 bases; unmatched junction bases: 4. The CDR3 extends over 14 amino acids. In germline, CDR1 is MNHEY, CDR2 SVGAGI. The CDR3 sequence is CASSWGTSGMEQFF. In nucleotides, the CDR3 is TGTGCCAGCAGTTGGGGGACTAGCGGGATGGAGCAGTTCTTC.

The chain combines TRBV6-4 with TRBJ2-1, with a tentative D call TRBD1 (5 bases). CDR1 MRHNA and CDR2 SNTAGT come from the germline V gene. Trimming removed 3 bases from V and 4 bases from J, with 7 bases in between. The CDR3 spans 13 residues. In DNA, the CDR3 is TGTGCCAGCAGTGAAGGGGAATACAATGAGCAGTTCTTC. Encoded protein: CASSEGEYNEQFF.

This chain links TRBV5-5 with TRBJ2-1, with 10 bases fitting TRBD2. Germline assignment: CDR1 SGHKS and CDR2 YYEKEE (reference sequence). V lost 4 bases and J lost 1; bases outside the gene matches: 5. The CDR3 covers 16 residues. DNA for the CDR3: TGTGCCAGCAGCCCCACTAGCGGGGTATCCTACAATGAGCAGTTCTTC. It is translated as CASSPTSGVSYNEQFF.

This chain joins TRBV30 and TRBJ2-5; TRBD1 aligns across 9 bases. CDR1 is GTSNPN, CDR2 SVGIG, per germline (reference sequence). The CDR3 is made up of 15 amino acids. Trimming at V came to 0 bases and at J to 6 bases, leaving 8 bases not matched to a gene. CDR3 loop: CAWSVTGQGRKTQYF. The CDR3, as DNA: TGTGCCTGGAGTGTTACGGGACAGGGTAGAAAGACCCAGTACTTC.

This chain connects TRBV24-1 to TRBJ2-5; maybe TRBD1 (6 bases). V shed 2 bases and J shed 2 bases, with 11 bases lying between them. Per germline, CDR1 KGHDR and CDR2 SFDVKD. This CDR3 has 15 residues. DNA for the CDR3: TGTGCCACCAGTGATTCAGGCAGGGGACAAGAGACCCAGTACTTC. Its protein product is CATSDSGRGQETQYF.

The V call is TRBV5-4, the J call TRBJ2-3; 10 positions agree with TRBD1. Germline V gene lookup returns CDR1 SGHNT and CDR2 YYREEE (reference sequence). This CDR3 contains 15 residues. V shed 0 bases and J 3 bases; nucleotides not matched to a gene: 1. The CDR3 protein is CASSLGQGATDTQYF. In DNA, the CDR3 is TGTGCCAGCAGCTTGGGACAGGGGGCGACAGATACGCAGTATTTT. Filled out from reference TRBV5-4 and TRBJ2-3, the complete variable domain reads ETGVTQSPTHLIKTRGQQVTLRCSSQSGHNTVSWYQQALGQGPQFIFQYYREEENGRGNFPPRFSGLQFPNYSSELNVNALELDDSALYLCASSLGQGATDTQYFGPGTRLTVL.

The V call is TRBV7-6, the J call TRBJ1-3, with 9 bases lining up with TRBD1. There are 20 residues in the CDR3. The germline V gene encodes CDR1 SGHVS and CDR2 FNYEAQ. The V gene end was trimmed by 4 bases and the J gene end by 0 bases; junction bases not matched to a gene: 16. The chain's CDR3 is CASSSHVGTGRGDSGNTIYF. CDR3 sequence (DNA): TGTGCCAGCAGCTCCCATGTCGGGACAGGGAGGGGAGACTCTGGAAACACCATATATTTT.

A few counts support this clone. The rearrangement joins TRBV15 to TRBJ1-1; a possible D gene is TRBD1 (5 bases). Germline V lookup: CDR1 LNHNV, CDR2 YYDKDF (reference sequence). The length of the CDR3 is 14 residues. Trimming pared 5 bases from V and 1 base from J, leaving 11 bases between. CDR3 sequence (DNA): TGTGCCACCAGCGGGCGCGGGGGGAACACTGAAGCTTTCTTT. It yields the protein CATSGRGGNTEAFF. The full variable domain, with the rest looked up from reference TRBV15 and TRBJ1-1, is DAMVIQNPRYQVTQFGKPVTLSCSQTLNHNVMYWYQQKSSQAPKLLFHYYDKDFNNEADTPDNFQSRRPNTSFCFLDIRSPGLGDTAMYLCATSGRGGNTEAFFGQGTRLTVV.

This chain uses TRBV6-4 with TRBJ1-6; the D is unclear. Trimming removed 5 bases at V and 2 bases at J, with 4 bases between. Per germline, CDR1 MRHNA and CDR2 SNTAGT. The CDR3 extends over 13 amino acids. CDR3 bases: TGTGCCAGCAGTTTCACCTATAATTCACCCCTCCACTTT. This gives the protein CASSFTYNSPLHF.

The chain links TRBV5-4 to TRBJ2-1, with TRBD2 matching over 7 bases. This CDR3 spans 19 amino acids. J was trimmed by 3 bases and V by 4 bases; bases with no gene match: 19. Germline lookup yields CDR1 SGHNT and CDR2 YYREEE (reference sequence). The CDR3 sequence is CASSETGTKGQTDYNEQFF. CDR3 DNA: TGTGCCAGCAGCGAGACCGGGACTAAGGGTCAGACTGACTACAATGAGCAGTTCTTC. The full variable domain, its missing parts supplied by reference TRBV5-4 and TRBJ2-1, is ETGVTQSPTHLIKTRGQQVTLRCSSQSGHNTVSWYQQALGQGPQFIFQYYREEENGRGNFPPRFSGLQFPNYSSELNVNALELDDSALYLCASSETGTKGQTDYNEQFFGPGTRLTVL.

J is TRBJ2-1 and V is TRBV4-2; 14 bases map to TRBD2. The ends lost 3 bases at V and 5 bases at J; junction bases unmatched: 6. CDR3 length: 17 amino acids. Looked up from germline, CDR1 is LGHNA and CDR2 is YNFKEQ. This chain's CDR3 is CASSQVGTSGSDNEQFF. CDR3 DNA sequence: TGTGCCAGCAGCCAGGTCGGGACTAGCGGGAGCGACAATGAGCAGTTCTTC.

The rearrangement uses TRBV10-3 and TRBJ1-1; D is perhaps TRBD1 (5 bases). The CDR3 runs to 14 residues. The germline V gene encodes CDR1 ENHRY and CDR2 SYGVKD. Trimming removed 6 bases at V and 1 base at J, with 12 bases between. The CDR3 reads CAIRGTGRNTEAFF. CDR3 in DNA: TGTGCCATCAGGGGTACAGGAAGGAACACTGAAGCTTTCTTT.

The CDR3 loop reads CASSVRTGEAGELFF. The CDR3 coding sequence is TGTGCCAGCAGTGTTAGGACAGGGGAGGCCGGGGAGCTGTTTTTT. This rearrangement joins TRBV2 to TRBJ2-2; 9 positions match TRBD1. V dropped 4 bases and J dropped 6; count of bases not matched to a gene: 6. Germline V lookup: CDR1 SNHLY, CDR2 FYNNEI. CDR3 length: 15 amino acids.

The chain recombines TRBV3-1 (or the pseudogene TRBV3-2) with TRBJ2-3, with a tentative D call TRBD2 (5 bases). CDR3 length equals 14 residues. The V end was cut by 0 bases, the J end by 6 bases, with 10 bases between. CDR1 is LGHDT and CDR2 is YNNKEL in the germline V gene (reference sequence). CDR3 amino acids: CASSQEGGRDTQYF. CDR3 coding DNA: TGTGCCAGCAGCCAAGAAGGCGGGCGGGATACGCAGTATTTT.

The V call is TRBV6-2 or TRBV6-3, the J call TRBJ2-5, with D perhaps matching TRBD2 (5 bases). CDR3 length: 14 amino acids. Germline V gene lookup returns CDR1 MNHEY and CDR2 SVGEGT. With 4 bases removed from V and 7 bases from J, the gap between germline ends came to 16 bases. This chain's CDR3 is CASSSRLTRGTQYF. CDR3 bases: TGTGCCAGCAGTTCTCGACTGACCCGGGGGACCCAGTACTTC.

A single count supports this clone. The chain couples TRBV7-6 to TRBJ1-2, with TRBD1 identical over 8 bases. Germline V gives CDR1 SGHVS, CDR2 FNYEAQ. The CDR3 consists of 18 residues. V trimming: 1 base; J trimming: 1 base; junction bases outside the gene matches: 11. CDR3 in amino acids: CASSLVVAGGSGNYGYTF. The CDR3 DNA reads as TGTGCCAGCAGCTTAGTGGTGGCAGGGGGCAGCGGTAACTATGGCTACACCTTC.

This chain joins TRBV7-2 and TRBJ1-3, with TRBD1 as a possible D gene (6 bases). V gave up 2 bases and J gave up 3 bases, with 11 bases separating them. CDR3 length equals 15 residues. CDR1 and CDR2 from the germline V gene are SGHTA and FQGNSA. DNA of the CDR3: TGTGCCAGCAGCTTACGGGGGGCGCGTGGAAACACCATATATTTT. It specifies CASSLRGARGNTIYF.

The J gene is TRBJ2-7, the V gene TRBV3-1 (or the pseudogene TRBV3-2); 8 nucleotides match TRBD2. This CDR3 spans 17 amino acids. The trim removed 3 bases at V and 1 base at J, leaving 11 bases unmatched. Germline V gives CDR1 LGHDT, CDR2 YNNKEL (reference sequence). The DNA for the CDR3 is TGTGCCAGCAGCCAGAATTTTGCGGGGGGAAGGTCCTACGAGCAGTACTTC. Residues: CASSQNFAGGRSYEQYF.

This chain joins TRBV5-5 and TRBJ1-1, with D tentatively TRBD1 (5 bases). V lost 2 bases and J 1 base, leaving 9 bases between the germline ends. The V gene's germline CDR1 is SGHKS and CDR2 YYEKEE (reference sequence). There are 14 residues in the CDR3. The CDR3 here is CASSLAGGNTEAFF. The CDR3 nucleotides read TGTGCCAGCAGCTTAGCGGGGGGGAACACTGAAGCTTTCTTT.

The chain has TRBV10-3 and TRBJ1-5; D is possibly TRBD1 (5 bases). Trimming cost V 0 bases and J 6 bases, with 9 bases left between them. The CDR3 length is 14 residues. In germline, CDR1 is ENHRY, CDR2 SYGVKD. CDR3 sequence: CAISESGARQPQHF. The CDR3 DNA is TGTGCCATCAGTGAGTCAGGGGCTCGTCAGCCCCAGCATTTT.

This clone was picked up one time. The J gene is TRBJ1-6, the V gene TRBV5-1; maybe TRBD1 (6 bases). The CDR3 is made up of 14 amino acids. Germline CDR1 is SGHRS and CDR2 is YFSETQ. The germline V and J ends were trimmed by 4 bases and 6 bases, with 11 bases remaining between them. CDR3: CASSPGHPNSPLHF. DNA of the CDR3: TGCGCCAGCAGCCCGGGACACCCTAATTCACCCCTCCACTTT.

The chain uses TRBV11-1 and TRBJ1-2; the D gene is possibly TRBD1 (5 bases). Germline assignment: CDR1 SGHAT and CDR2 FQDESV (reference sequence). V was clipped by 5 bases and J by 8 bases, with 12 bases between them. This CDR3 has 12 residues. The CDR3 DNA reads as TGTGCCAGCAGCCCCGACAGTTACGGCTACACCTTC. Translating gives CASSPDSYGYTF.